These 8 T cell receptor beta chains were all obtained from the same sample, sequenced in a study of T cell responses to AZD1222 COVID-19 vaccine. Sequenced by immunoSEQ multiplex PCR; TCRdb stores in-frame clones only, minus some. Of tens of thousands of clones listed, approximately 89% are singletons. The sample in question was peripheral blood, obtained on day 0 of MenACWY control vaccination. All receptors come from an adult in good health.

V and J are TRBV18 and TRBJ2-7; TRBD2 is a possible D gene (7 bases). This CDR3 region has 14 residues. Germline V lookup: CDR1 KGHSH, CDR2 LQKENI. Trimming removed 2 bases at V and 6 bases at J, with 14 bases between. CDR3 nucleotides: TGTGCCAGCTCACCAAGGGCAGGGGAGGGCGAGCAGTACTTC. This sequence encodes CASSPRAGEGEQYF.

This clone was counted only a few times. J is TRBJ1-2 and V is TRBV7-9; maybe TRBD1 (6 bases). Germline CDR1 is SEHNR and CDR2 is FQNEAQ (reference sequence). V dropped 2 bases and J dropped 7 bases, with 8 bases sitting between them. This CDR3 has 12 amino acids. The CDR3 loop is CASSLRGVGYTF. As DNA, the CDR3 is TGTGCCAGCAGCTTAAGGGGGGTTGGCTACACCTTC.

The chain has TRBV10-2 and TRBJ1-6; D is uncertain. Between the trimmed V and J ends, which lost 8 bases and 7 bases, there was a span of 18 bases. Germline CDR1 WSHSY, CDR2 SAAADI. The CDR3 extends over 15 amino acids. The CDR3 DNA reads as TGCGCCAGCCGGCCGGAAAGTTTCGGGAATTCACCCCTCCACTTT. The encoded protein is CASRPESFGNSPLHF.

J is TRBJ1-1 and V is TRBV28; D gene uncertain. The germline V and J ends were trimmed by 7 bases and 3 bases, with 15 bases remaining between them. CDR3 length equals 14 residues. CDR1 MDHEN and CDR2 SYDVKM come from the germline V gene. This CDR3 is CASILQSEYTEAFF. For the CDR3, the DNA is TGTGCCAGCATCCTCCAGTCTGAGTACACTGAAGCTTTCTTT.

The rearrangement joins TRBV3-1 (or the pseudogene TRBV3-2) to TRBJ1-1; D may be TRBD1 (6 bases). Germline V gene sequence: CDR1 LGHDT, CDR2 YNNKEL (reference sequence). The length of the CDR3 is 15 residues. Trimming pared 0 bases from V and 3 bases from J, leaving 11 bases between. CDR3 residues: CASSQEPQGDTEAFF. CDR3 bases: TGTGCCAGCAGCCAAGAGCCACAGGGAGACACTGAAGCTTTCTTT.

The V call is TRBV29-1, the J call TRBJ1-1, with D possibly matching TRBD1 (6 bases). The CDR3 is made up of 12 amino acids. Between the trimmed V and J ends, which lost 0 bases and 10 bases, there was a span of 12 bases. The germline V gene encodes CDR1 SQVTM and CDR2 ANQGSEA. The CDR3, as DNA: TGCAGCGTTGAAGACCCGGGACAAGGAGCTTTCTTT. Translation gives CSVEDPGQGAFF.

This chain links TRBV7-2 with TRBJ1-2; D is possibly TRBD1 (5 bases). Looked up from germline, CDR1 is SGHTA and CDR2 is FQGNSA. With 5 bases removed from V and 6 bases from J, the gap between germline ends came to 13 bases. The CDR3 sequence is 13 residues long. The CDR3: CASSPPWGHGYTF. The DNA of the CDR3 is TGTGCCAGCAGCCCACCATGGGGCCATGGCTACACCTTC.

CDR3 residues: CASGTGNSPLHF. CDR3 sequence (DNA): TGCGCCAGCGGGACAGGGAATTCACCCCTCCACTTT. This chain links TRBV5-1 with TRBJ1-6; 9 bases agree with TRBD1. The length of the CDR3 is 12 residues. The V and J ends lost 7 bases and 7 bases, in that order; junction bases with no gene match: 0. CDR1 and CDR2 from the germline V gene are SGHRS and YFSETQ.